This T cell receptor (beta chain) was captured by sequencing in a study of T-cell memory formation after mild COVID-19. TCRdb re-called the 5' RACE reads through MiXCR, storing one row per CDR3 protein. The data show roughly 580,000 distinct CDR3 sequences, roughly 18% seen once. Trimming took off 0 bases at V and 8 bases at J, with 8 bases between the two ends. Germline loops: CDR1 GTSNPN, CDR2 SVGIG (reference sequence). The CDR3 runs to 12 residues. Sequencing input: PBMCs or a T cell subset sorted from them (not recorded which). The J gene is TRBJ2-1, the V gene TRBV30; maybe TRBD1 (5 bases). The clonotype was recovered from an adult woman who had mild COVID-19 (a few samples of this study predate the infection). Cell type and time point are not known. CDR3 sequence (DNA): TGTGCCTGGAGTGTACTGGGGCATGAGCAGTTCTTC. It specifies CAWSVLGHEQFF. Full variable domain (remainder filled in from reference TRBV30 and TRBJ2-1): SQTIHQWPATLVQPVGSPLSLECTVEGTSNPNLYWYRQAAGRGLQLLFYSVGIGQISSEVPQNLSASRPQDRQFILSSKKLLLSDSGFYLCAWSVLGHEQFFGPGTRLTVL.